Each of the 16 T cell receptor beta chains below was sequenced from the same sample in a study of cytomegalovirus exposure and HLA in healthy donors. The PCR ran on 60 Vbeta and 13 Jbeta primers. Profiling relied on immunoSEQ multiplex PCR, and the TCRdb table lists in-frame clones only, not all of them. The sample records some 100,000 clones, 75% being singletons. The specimen sequenced was PBMCs. These receptors were taken from a man aged 50-59 years in good health and CMV-seronegative.

The gene calls are TRBV11-2 and TRBJ2-2, with 8 bases fitting TRBD1. The CDR3 runs to 15 residues. The germline CDR1 and CDR2 sequences are SGHAT and FQNNGV. The junction had 4 bases not matched to a gene; V was cut back by 1 base and J by 6 bases. The CDR3 region has the DNA TGTGCCAGCAGCTTAGGGGACAGGCGGCCCGGGGAGCTGTTTTTT. It yields the protein CASSLGDRRPGELFF.

This chain links TRBV27 with TRBJ2-2; possible D gene TRBD2, 6 bases. This CDR3 has 14 residues. Germline-derived CDR1 and CDR2 are MNHEY and SMNVEV (reference sequence). The V and J ends lost 8 bases and 3 bases respectively, with 13 bases between them. The CDR3 region is CASRLTRYTGELFF. In DNA form, the CDR3 reads TGTGCCAGCCGCCTGACTAGATACACCGGGGAGCTGTTTTTT.

The V and J genes are TRBV7-7 and TRBJ2-1, with a weak D call TRBD1 (7 bases). The V end lost 5 bases, the J end lost 8 bases, and 16 bases lay between the germline ends. The CDR3 has 14 residues. The V gene's germline CDR1 is SSHAT and CDR2 FNYEAQ (reference sequence). CDR3 sequence: CASSEEGAYYEQFF. The DNA for the CDR3 is TGTGCCAGCAGCGAGGAGGGGGCTTACTATGAGCAGTTCTTC.

The rearrangement joins TRBV2 to TRBJ1-6; possibly TRBD1 for D (5 bases). Between the trimmed V and J ends, which lost 10 bases and 6 bases, there was a span of 10 bases. The V gene's germline CDR1 is SNHLY and CDR2 FYNNEI. The CDR3 contains 12 residues. The CDR3, as DNA: TGTGCCACCTGGGGGGGTAATTCACCCCTCCACTTT. Protein product: CATWGGNSPLHF. The entire variable domain, with the rest obtained from reference TRBV2 and TRBJ1-6, is as follows: EPEVTQTPSHQVTQMGQEVILRCVPISNHLYFYWYRQILGQKVEFLVSFYNNEISEKSEIFDDQFSVERPDGSNFTLKIRSTKLEDSAMYFCATWGGNSPLHFGNGTRLTVT.

The genes are TRBV7-3 and TRBJ2-1, with 8 bases fitting TRBD2. The CDR3 totals 15 residues. V was pared by 2 bases and J by 4 bases, with 4 bases of the junction left unmatched. Germline values: CDR1 SGHTA, CDR2 FQGTGA. The CDR3: CASSLAGGYYNEQFF. The CDR3 DNA reads as TGTGCCAGCAGCTTAGCGGGGGGCTATTACAATGAGCAGTTCTTC.

The V gene is TRBV18, the J gene TRBJ1-4; 8 bases match TRBD1. CDR1 KGHSH and CDR2 LQKENI come from the germline V gene. V trimming: 3 bases; J trimming: 1 base; junction bases outside the gene matches: 1. This CDR3 is 15 amino acids long. The CDR3 loop reads CASSPGQGTNEKLFF. CDR3 coding DNA: TGTGCCAGCTCACCCGGACAGGGAACTAATGAAAAACTGTTTTTT. Variable domain in full (rest from reference TRBV18 and TRBJ1-4): NAGVMQNPRHLVRRRGQEARLRCSPMKGHSHVYWYRQLPEEGLKFMVYLQKENIIDESGMPKERFSAEFPKEGPSILRIQQVVRGDSAAYFCASSPGQGTNEKLFFGSGTQLSVL.

DNA of the CDR3: TGTGCCAGCAGGCTCGCAGGGGGCGGCGACGTCCTGACTTTC. Protein sequence: CASRLAGGGDVLTF. The chain recombines TRBV7-2 with TRBJ2-6, with 8 nucleotides matching TRBD1. The CDR3 has 14 amino acids. The V and J ends lost 6 bases and 11 bases, in that order; junction bases with no gene match: 9. Germline V gene lookup returns CDR1 SGHTA and CDR2 FQGNSA.

The CDR3 region is CASSVLAGFSYEQYF. The CDR3 DNA follows: TGTGCCAGTAGTGTACTAGCGGGCTTCTCCTACGAGCAGTACTTC. The rearrangement uses TRBV19 and TRBJ2-7; 9 positions agree with TRBD2. This CDR3 spans 15 amino acids. The J segment lost 0 bases and the V segment lost 5 bases, leaving 5 bases of the junction unmatched. The germline V gene encodes CDR1 LNHDA and CDR2 SQIVND (reference sequence). Filled out from reference TRBV19 and TRBJ2-7, the complete variable domain reads DGGITQSPKYLFRKEGQNVTLSCEQNLNHDAMYWYRQDPGQGLRLIYYSQIVNDFQKGDIAEGYSVSREKKESFPLTVTSAQKNPTAFYLCASSVLAGFSYEQYFGPGTRLTVT.

This rearrangement joins TRBV18 to TRBJ2-2; D possibly corresponds to TRBD2 (6 bases). This CDR3 has 15 amino acids. V lost 2 bases, J lost 6 bases, and 13 bases lay in between. Germline CDR1 is KGHSH and CDR2 is LQKENI. CDR3 residues: CASSPGSTGAGELFF. CDR3 in DNA: TGTGCCAGCTCACCAGGATCAACGGGGGCCGGGGAGCTGTTTTTT.

This chain uses TRBV14 with TRBJ2-7; TRBD2 aligns across 9 bases. J lost 3 bases, V lost 5 bases, and 11 bases had no gene match. This CDR3 spans 16 amino acids. Looked up from germline, CDR1 is SGHDN and CDR2 is FVKESK. The CDR3 DNA reads as TGTGCCAGCAGCACCAATGCCGGGACTAGCCTCTACGAGCAGTACTTC. Protein sequence: CASSTNAGTSLYEQYF.

The genes are TRBV7-6 and TRBJ2-7; D might be TRBD2 (5 bases). V was shortened by 4 bases and J by 0 bases, with 13 bases between the two germline ends. The germline CDR1 and CDR2 sequences are SGHVS and FNYEAQ. The CDR3 length is 15 residues. CDR3: CASSYRLSSSYEQYF. As DNA, the CDR3 is TGTGCCAGCAGCTACCGACTATCCTCCTCCTACGAGCAGTACTTC.

V and J are TRBV6-5 and TRBJ1-6; 9 nucleotides match TRBD1. The CDR3 sequence is 14 residues long. After removal of 5 bases from V and 7 bases from J, the junction contained 3 bases not matched to a gene. CDR1 and CDR2 from the germline V gene are MNHEY and SVGAGI. The CDR3 loop reads CASSLGQGNSPLHF. The CDR3 DNA sequence: TGTGCCAGCAGTCTAGGACAGGGGAATTCACCCCTCCACTTT.

The chain couples TRBV21-1 to TRBJ2-7; the DNA was not used to check the table's D call, TRBD1. TRBV21-1 corresponds to a pseudogene. The CDR3 runs to 18 residues. The CDR3 region is CASSPDRQVVLSSYEQYF. In DNA, the CDR3 is TGTGCCAGCAGCCCCGACCGACAGGTCGTACTTAGCTCCTACGAGCAGTACTTC.

The chain couples TRBV7-2 to TRBJ2-7; 9 bases agree with TRBD2. The junction had 7 bases not matched to a gene; V was cut back by 3 bases and J by 4 bases. The CDR3 length is 15 residues. From germline, CDR1 is SGHTA and CDR2 FQGNSA. CDR3 residues: CASSFELSGRYEQYF. For the CDR3, the DNA is TGTGCCAGCAGCTTTGAACTGAGCGGGAGGTACGAGCAGTACTTC.

The rearrangement joins TRBV29-1 to TRBJ1-5; the match to TRBD1 covers 8 bases. Germline V gene data show CDR1 as SQVTM and CDR2 as ANQGSEA. CDR3 length equals 13 residues. V dropped 4 bases and J dropped 6; count of bases not matched to a gene: 5. The CDR3 coding sequence is TGCAGCGTTGGCACAGGGGGGGGTCAGCCCCAGCATTTT. This encodes CSVGTGGGQPQHF.

Only a few counts were recorded for this clone. The chain is built from TRBV11-3 and TRBJ2-3, with a possible D match to TRBD2 (5 bases). The CDR3 totals 14 residues. CDR1 and CDR2 from the germline V gene are SGHNT and YENEEA. V was clipped by 1 base and J by 0 bases, with 5 bases between them. CDR3 sequence: CASSLGRSTDTQYF. CDR3 coding DNA: TGTGCCAGCAGCTTAGGGAGGAGCACAGATACGCAGTATTTT.